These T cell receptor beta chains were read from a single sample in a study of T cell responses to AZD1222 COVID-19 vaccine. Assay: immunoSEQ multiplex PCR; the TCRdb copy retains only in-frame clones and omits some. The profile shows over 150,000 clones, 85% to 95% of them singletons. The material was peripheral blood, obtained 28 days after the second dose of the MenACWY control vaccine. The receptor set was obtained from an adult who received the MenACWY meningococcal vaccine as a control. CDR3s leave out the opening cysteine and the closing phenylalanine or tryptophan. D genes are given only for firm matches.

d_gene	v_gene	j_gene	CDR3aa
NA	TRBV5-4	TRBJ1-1	ASSLAGSTEAF
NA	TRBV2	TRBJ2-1	ASSRGPFNEQF
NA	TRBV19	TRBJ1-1	ASSDRWDTEAF
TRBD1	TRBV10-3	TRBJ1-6	AISESTGASSPLH
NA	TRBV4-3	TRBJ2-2	ASRTGPLNTGELF
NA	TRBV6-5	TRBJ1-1	ASSYSQGGYTEAF
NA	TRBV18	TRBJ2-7	ASSRDAYEQY
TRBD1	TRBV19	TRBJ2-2	ASRVRQGRPGELF
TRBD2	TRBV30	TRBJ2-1	AWSAGRTSGYNEQF
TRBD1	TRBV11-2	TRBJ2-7	ASSQGQAYEQY
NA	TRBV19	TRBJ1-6	ASSSDWDALSPLH
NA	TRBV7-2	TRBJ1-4	ASSINRASNEKLF
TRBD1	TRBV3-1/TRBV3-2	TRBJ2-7	ASTPSGTGGYEQY
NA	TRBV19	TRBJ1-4	ASSAWRATNEKLF
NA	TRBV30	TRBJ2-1	AWRASRGEQF
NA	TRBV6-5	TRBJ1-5	ASRQGNQPQH
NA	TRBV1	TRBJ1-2	TSSQGMAHVQGCIRGSNYGYT
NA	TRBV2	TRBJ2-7	ASSGSRTAYEQY
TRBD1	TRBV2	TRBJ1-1	ASKGTASPNTEAF
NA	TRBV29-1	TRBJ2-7	SGATLGSYEQY
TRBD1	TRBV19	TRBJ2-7	ASTTGTGVVGEQY
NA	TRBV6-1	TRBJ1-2	ASSDPRTRANYGYT